The T cell receptor beta chain under discussion was sequenced for a study of cytomegalovirus exposure and HLA in healthy donors. Study-level background: One earlier analysis, a look at approximately 190 million T cells, found 100 million to 130 million unique TCR beta sequences. Genotyping of nearly 400 donors showed that about 83% belonged to the Caucasian-associated ancestry cluster.

This clone turned up a few times. Antigen specificity is unknown. Points from the study as a whole: A later examination showed that TCR association rates differed by HLA locus, with DRB1 most and HLA-C fewest. Later analysis suggested most CMV-associated TCR beta chains were HLA-restricted.

The CDR3 runs 14 residues. Between the trimmed V and J ends, which lost 5 bases and 0 bases, there was a span of 10 bases. Germline CDR1 is MNHEY and CDR2 is SMNVEV (reference sequence). The study ran its PCR with 60 Vbeta and 13 Jbeta primers. Data came from immunoSEQ multiplex PCR; TCRdb stores just in-frame clones and leaves some out. The sample includes 160,000 or so clones, approximately 72% of them seen just once. This rearrangement joins TRBV27 to TRBJ1-1; D uncertain. The sequencing input was PBMCs. This receptor was obtained from a female donor in good health and CMV-seronegative. CDR3: CASSPTPMNTEAFF. CDR3 DNA sequence: TGTGCCAGCAGTCCGACACCTATGAACACTGAAGCTTTCTTT.